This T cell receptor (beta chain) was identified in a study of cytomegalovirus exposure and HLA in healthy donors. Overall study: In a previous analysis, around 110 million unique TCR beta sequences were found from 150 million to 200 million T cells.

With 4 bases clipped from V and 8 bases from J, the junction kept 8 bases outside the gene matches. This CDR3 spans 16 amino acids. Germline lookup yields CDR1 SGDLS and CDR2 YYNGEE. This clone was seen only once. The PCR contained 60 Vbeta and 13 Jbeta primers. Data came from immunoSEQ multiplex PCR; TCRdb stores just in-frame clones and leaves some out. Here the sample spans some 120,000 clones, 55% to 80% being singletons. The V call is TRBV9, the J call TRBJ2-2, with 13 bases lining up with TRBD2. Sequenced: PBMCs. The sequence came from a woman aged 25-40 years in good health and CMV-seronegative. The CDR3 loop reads CASSPGLAGELGELFF. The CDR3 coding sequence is TGTGCCAGCAGCCCCGGACTAGCGGGAGAGCTTGGGGAGCTGTTTTTT.